This T cell receptor beta chain was profiled in a study of OX40 agonist ivuxolimab in advanced cancers. About the study as a whole: Ivuxolimab, which targeted the costimulatory receptor OX40 (CD134), was an agonistic, fully human IgG2 monoclonal antibody. Intravenous ivuxolimab was administered to patients every 2 weeks at six dose levels: 0.01, 0.1, 0.3, 1.5, 3 and 10 mg/kg. Among the approximately 50 dose-escalation patients, approximately 20 had hepatocellular carcinoma, approximately 15 melanoma, 9 renal cell carcinoma and 9 head and neck cancer. In the dose-escalation cohort, 82.7% of patients were male, and the mean age was 60 years with a range of about 23 to 79. Patients were allowed to have had prior anti-PD-1, anti-PD-L1 or anti-CTLA-4 therapy, and around 40% of the dose-escalation patients had previously received checkpoint inhibitors. Partial responses occurred in three dose-escalation patients: two with cutaneous melanoma and one with hepatocellular carcinoma. Peripheral TCRbeta sequencing aimed to test whether ivuxolimab altered TCR sequence diversity and caused clonal T-cell expansion. The monotherapy dose-escalation portion (N ≈ 52 patients) of the phase I ivuxolimab trial is reported in the paper.

General findings and caveats noted by the study authors: Antigen specificity was not determined for the clonally expanded peripheral T cells. Clonal expansion of both CD4+ and CD8+ blood T cells was observed from baseline to week 6 at doses 0.1 to 3.0 mg/kg. Low levels of normalized T-cell clonal expansion were also seen in some patients who did not respond. Partial responders in the 0.1-3.0 mg/kg groups had among the lowest normalized peripheral clonal expansion, especially among CD8+ T cells. On average, CD8+ T cells showed more expanded clones than CD4+ T cells after ivuxolimab.

To sequence the TCRbeta CDR3 region, genomic DNA was isolated from the sorted cells. The immunoSEQ Assay was used for sequencing of TCRbeta CDR3 regions. Entries here come from immuneACCESS through TCRdb and include only in-frame sequences with V and J called. Some clones fail to appear in such tables; in the studies checked, an unresolved V gene covers under half of the shortfall, and the cause of the remainder is unknown. Recorded for this sample are 45,000 to 65,000 clones; about four fifths of them occurred a single time. The ten largest clonotypes hold about 13% of the sample. The CDR3 goes from the cysteine to the phenylalanine over 15 residues. The only DNA kept is the CDR3, 45 bases in frame from the first base. Sequences MNHNS (CDR1) and SASEGT (CDR2) are obtained from the germline V gene. At the junction V is shortened by 3 bases and J by 2 bases; bases outside the gene matches: 1. Note on this clone: This clone's antigen is unknown. Per-base qualities were not stored, and no clone one base away is much larger.

The trial excluded patients who had a history of autoimmune disease or were on systemic immunosuppression. In every dose cohort, peripheral blood was drawn for TCR sequencing at baseline, cycle 4 day 1, and cycle 7 day 1. The samples were taken from a phase I, first-in-human, multicenter, open-label dose-escalation trial of ivuxolimab. Adults with locally advanced or metastatic melanoma, renal cell carcinoma, hepatocellular carcinoma or head and neck squamous cell carcinoma were enrolled in the trial. Before TCR sequencing, CD4+ T cells and CD8+ T cells were sorted from peripheral blood as separate populations.

The TCR comes from an adult with an advanced solid tumor such as melanoma, head and neck, liver or kidney cancer. Material: CD4+ or CD8+ T cells sorted from blood, obtained in a trial of the OX40 agonist ivuxolimab. This receptor chain uses TRBV6-1 and TRBJ2-1; 10 central nucleotides agree with TRBD2. The DNA is as follows: TGTGCCAGCAGTGACAGCGGGAGGGCCTACAATGAGCAGTTCTTC. Its coded protein is CASSDSGRAYNEQFF.